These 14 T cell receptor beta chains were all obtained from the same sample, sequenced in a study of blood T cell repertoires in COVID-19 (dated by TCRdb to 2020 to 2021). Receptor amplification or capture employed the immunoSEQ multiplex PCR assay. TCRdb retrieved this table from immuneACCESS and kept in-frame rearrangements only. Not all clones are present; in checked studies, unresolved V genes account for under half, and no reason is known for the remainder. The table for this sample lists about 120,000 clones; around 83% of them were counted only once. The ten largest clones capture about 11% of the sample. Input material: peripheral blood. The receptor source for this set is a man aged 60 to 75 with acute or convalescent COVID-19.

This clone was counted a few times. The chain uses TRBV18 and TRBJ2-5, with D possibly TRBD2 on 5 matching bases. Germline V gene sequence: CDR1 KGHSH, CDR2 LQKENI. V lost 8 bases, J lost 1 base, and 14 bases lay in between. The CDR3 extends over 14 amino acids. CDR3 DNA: TGTGCCAGCGCCCGAGGACTGGCCCAAGAGACCCAGTACTTC. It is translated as CASARGLAQETQYF.

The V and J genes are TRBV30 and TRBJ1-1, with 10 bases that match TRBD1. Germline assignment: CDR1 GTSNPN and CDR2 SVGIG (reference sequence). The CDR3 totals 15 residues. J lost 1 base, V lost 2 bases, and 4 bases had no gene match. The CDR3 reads CAWSRQGAGNTEAFF. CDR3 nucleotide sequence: TGTGCCTGGAGTAGACAGGGGGCGGGGAACACTGAAGCTTTCTTT.

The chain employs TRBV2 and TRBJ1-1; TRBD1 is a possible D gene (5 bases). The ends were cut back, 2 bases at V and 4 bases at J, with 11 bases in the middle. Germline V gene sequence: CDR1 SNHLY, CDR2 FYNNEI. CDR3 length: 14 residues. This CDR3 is CASSELGLGTEAFF. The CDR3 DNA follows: TGTGCCAGCAGTGAATTGGGACTTGGCACTGAAGCTTTCTTT.

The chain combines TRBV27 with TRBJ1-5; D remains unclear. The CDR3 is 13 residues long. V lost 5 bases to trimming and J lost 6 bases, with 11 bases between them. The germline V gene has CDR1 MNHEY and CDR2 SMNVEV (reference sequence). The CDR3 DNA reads TGTGCCAGCAGTCGCCGGGTGGGTCAGCCCCAGCATTTT. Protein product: CASSRRVGQPQHF.

The CDR3, as DNA: TGTGCCAGCAGTCCCAACGGGGTAGCAGACTACGAGCAGTACTTC. Translated: CASSPNGVADYEQYF. The V call is TRBV27, the J call TRBJ2-7, with D possibly being TRBD2 (5 bases). Germline V gene sequence: CDR1 MNHEY, CDR2 SMNVEV (reference sequence). This CDR3 is 15 amino acids long. The V end was cut by 5 bases, the J end by 3 bases, with 17 bases between.

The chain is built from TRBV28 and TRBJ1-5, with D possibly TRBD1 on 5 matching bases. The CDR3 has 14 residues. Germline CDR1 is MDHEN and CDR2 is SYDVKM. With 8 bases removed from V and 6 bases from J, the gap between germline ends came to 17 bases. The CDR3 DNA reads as TGTGCCAGCTCCTGGTCCCTGGGACTTCAGCCCCAGCATTTT. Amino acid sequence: CASSWSLGLQPQHF.

CDR3 amino acids: CASSQDRVISNQPQHF. CDR3 bases: TGCGCCAGCAGCCAAGATCGTGTTATTAGCAATCAGCCCCAGCATTTT. The chain couples TRBV4-1 to TRBJ1-5; D remains ambiguous. Germline V gives CDR1 MGHRA, CDR2 YSYEKL. V lost 0 bases to trimming and J lost 0 bases, with 9 bases between them. The CDR3 spans 16 residues.

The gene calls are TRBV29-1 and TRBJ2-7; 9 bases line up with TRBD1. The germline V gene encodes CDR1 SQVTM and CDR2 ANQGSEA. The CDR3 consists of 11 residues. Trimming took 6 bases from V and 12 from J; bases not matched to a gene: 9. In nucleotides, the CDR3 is TGCAGCGTCAACCACAGGGGGCTATGGTACTTC. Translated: CSVNHRGLWYF.

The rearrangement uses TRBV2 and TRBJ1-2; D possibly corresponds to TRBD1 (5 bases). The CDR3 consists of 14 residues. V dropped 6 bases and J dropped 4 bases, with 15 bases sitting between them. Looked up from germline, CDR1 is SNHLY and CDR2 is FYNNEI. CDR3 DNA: TGTGCCAGCAGGAATTTACAGGTCCCCTATGGCTACACCTTC. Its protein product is CASRNLQVPYGYTF. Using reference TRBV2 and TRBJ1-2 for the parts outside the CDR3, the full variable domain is EPEVTQTPSHQVTQMGQEVILRCVPISNHLYFYWYRQILGQKVEFLVSFYNNEISEKSEIFDDQFSVERPDGSNFTLKIRSTKLEDSAMYFCASRNLQVPYGYTFGSGTRLTVV.

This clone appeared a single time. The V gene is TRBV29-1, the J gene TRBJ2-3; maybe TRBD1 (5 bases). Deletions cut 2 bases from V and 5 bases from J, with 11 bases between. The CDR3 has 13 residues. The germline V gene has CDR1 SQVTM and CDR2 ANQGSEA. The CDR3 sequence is CSVEKGNRDTQYF. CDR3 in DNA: TGCAGCGTTGAAAAGGGGAATCGAGATACGCAGTATTTT.

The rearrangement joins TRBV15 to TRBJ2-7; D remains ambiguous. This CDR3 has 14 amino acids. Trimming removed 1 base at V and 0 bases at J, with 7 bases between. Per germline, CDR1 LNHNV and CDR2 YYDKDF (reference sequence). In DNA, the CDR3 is TGTGCCACCAGCAGAGTTCGGTTCTCCTACGAGCAGTACTTC. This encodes CATSRVRFSYEQYF.

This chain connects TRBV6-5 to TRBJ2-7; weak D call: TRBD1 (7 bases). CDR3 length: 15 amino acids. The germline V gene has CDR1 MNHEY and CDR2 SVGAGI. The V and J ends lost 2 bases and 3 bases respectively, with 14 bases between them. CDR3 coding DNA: TGTGCCAGCAGTTACAGGGGGCGGGAAGGCTACGAGCAGTACTTC. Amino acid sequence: CASSYRGREGYEQYF.

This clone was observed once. The chain's CDR3 is CASSFQPGTTNTEAFF. The CDR3 region has the DNA TGCGCCAGCAGCTTTCAACCCGGGACAACGAACACTGAAGCTTTCTTT. The chain is built from TRBV5-1 and TRBJ1-1, with a tentative D call TRBD1 (6 bases). The CDR3 consists of 16 residues. Trimming took off 2 bases at V and 1 base at J, with 15 bases between the two ends. Germline V gives CDR1 SGHRS, CDR2 YFSETQ.

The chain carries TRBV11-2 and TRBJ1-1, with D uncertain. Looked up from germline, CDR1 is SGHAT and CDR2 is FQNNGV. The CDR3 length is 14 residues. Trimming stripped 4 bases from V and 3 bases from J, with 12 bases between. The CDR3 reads CASSSLFQYTEAFF. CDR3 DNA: TGTGCCAGCAGCTCCCTTTTCCAGTACACTGAAGCTTTCTTT. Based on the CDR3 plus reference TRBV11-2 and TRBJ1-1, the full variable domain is EAGVAQSPRYKIIEKRQSVAFWCNPISGHATLYWYQQILGQGPKLLIQFQNNGVVDDSQLPKDRFSAERLKGVDSTLKIQPAKLEDSAVYLCASSSLFQYTEAFFGQGTRLTVV.